Listed here is a single T cell receptor (beta chain). V was clipped by 0 bases and J by 11 bases; unmatched bases: 19. The CDR3 has 19 residues. The germline V gene has CDR1 MGHRA and CDR2 YSYEKL. The table came from immunoSEQ multiplex PCR; TCRdb's copy has only in-frame clones and leaves some out. Of about 86,000 clones listed, roughly 91% are singletons. The source of the sample is a study of control samples from healthy donors and cancer patients. V gene TRBV4-1 combines with J gene TRBJ1-5; TRBD1 agrees at 10 bases. Sequencing was done on a sample of PBMCs. The clonotype comes from a woman aged 45-65 years with colorectal cancer. CDR3 DNA sequence: TGCGCCAGCAGCCAAGATGTGGGACAGGGGTCCCACGCAATCAAGGCCCAGCATTTT. As protein: CASSQDVGQGSHAIKAQHF.